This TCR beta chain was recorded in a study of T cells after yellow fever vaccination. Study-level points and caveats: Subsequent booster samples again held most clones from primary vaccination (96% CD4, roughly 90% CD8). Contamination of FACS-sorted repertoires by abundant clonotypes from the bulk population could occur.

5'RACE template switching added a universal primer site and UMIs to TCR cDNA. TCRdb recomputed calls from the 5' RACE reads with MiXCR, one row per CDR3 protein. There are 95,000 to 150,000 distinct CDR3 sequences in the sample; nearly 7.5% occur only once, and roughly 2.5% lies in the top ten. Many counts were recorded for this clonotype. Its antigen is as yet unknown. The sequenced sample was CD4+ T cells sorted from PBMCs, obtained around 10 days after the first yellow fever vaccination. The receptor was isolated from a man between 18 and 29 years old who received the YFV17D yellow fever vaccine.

CDR3 DNA: TGTGCCAGCAGCAGGGGACTAAGCACAGATACGCAGTATTTT. Amino acid sequence: CASSRGLSTDTQYF. The J gene is TRBJ2-3, the V gene TRBV7-3; 7 bases match TRBD2. The CDR3 contains 14 residues. Germline CDR1 and CDR2: SGHTA and FQGTGA. The trim removed 5 bases at V and 0 bases at J, leaving 2 bases unmatched. The entire variable domain, with the rest obtained from reference TRBV7-3 and TRBJ2-3, is as follows: GAGVSQTPSNKVTEKGKYVELRCDPISGHTALYWYRQSLGQGPEFLIYFQGTGAADDSGLPNDRFFAVRPEGSVSTLKIQRTERGDSAVYLCASSRGLSTDTQYFGPGTRLTVL.